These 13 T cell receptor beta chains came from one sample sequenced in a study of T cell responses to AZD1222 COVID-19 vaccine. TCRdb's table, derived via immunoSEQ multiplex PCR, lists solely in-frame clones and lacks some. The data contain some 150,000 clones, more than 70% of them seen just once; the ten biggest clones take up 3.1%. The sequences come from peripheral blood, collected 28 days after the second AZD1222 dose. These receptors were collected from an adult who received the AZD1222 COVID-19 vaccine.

The CDR3 reads CASSPGGRGELFF. The CDR3 coding sequence is TGTGCCAGCAGCCCCGGGGGACGCGGGGAGCTGTTTTTT. This rearrangement joins TRBV3-1 (or the pseudogene TRBV3-2) to TRBJ2-2; possibly TRBD2 for D (6 bases). The V gene lost 4 bases and the J gene lost 7 bases, with 10 bases spanning the gap. The CDR3 loop spans 13 amino acids. Germline lookup yields CDR1 LGHDT and CDR2 YNNKEL (reference sequence).

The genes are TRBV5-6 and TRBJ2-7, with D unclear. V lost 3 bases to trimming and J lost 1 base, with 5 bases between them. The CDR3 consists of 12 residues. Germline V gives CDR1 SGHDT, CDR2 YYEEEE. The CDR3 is CASSSESYEQYF. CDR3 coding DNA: TGTGCCAGCAGCTCCGAGTCCTACGAGCAGTACTTC. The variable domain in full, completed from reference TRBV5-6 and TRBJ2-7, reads DAGVTQSPTHLIKTRGQQVTLRCSPKSGHDTVSWYQQALGQGPQFIFQYYEEEERQRGNFPDRFSGHQFPNYSSELNVNALLLGDSALYLCASSSESYEQYFGPGTRLTVT.

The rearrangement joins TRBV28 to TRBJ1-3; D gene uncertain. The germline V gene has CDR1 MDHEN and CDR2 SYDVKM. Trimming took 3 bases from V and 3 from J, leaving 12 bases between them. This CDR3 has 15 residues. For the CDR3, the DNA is TGTGCCAGCAGTTTGGGGAGGGTGGATGGAAACACCATATATTTT. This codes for CASSLGRVDGNTIYF.

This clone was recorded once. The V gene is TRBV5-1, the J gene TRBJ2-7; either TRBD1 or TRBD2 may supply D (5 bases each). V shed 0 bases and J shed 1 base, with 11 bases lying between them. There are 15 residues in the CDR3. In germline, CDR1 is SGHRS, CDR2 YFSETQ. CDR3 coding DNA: TGCGCCAGCAGCTTGGGACAGTGGGGGTCCTACGAGCAGTACTTC. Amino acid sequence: CASSLGQWGSYEQYF.

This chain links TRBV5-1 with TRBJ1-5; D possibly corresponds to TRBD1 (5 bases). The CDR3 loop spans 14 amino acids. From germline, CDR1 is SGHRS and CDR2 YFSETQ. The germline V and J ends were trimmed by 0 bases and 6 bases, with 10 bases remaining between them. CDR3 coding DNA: TGCGCCAGCAGCTTGGAACCGGGGGGTCAGCCCCAGCATTTT. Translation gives CASSLEPGGQPQHF.

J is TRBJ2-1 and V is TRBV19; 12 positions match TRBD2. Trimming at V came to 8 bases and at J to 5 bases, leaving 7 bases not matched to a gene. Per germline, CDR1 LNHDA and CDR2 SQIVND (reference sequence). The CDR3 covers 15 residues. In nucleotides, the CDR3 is TGTGCCAGTGCCCGACTAGCGGGGGATAACAATGAGCAGTTCTTC. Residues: CASARLAGDNNEQFF. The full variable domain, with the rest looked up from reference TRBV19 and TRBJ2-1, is DGGITQSPKYLFRKEGQNVTLSCEQNLNHDAMYWYRQDPGQGLRLIYYSQIVNDFQKGDIAEGYSVSREKKESFPLTVTSAQKNPTAFYLCASARLAGDNNEQFFGPGTRLTVL.

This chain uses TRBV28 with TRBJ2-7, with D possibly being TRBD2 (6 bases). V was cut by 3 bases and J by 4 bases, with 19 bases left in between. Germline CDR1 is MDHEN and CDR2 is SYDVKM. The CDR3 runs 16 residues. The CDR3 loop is CASSFISTGTPYEQYF. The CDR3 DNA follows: TGTGCCAGCAGTTTTATATCTACCGGGACTCCTTACGAGCAGTACTTC.

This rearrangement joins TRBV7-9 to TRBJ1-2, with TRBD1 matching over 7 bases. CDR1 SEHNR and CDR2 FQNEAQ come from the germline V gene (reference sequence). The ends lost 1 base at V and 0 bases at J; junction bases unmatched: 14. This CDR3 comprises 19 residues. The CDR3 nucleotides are TGTGCCAGCAGCTTAGGATTAAAGGGACAGCTAGCTTCTAACTATGGCTACACCTTC. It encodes CASSLGLKGQLASNYGYTF.

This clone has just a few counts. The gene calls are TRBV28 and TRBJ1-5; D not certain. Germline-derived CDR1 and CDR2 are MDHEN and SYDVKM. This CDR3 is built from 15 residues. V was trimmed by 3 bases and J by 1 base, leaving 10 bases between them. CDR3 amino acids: CASSFMTTSNQPQHF. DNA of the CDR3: TGTGCCAGCAGTTTTATGACAACAAGCAATCAGCCCCAGCATTTT.

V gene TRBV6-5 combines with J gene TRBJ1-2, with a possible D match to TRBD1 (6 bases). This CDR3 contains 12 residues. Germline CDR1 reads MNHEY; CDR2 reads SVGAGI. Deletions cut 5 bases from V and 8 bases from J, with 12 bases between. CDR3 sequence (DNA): TGTGCCAGCAGTCCTGGACAGACGGGCTACACCTTC. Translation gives CASSPGQTGYTF.

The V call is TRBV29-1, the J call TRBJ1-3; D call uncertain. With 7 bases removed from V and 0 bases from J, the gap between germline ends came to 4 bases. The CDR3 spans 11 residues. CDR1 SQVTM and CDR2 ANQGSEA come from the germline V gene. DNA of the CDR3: TGCAGCGCATACTCTGGAAACACCATATATTTT. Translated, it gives CSAYSGNTIYF.

CDR3 sequence: CAWRGRLRGEQYF. For the CDR3, the DNA is TGTGCCTGGAGAGGTCGTCTACGAGGCGAGCAGTACTTC. The J gene is TRBJ2-7, the V gene TRBV30; D is ambiguous. Germline-derived CDR1 and CDR2 are GTSNPN and SVGIG (reference sequence). This CDR3 is built from 13 residues. V was cut by 3 bases and J by 6 bases, with 15 bases left in between.

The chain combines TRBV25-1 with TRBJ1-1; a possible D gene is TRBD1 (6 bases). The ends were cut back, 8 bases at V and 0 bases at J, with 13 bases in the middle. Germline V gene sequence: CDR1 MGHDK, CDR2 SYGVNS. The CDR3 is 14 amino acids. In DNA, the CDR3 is TGTGCCAGCCTGCCGGGACACATGAACACTGAAGCTTTCTTT. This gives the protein CASLPGHMNTEAFF.